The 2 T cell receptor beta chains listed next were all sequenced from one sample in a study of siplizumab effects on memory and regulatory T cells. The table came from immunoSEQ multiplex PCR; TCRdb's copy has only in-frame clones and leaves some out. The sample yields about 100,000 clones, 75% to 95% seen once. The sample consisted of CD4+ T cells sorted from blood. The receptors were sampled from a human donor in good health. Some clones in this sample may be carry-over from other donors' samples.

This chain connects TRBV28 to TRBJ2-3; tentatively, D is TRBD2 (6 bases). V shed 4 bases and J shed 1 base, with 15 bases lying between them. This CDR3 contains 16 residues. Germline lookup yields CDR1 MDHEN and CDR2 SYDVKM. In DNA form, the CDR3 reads TGTGCCAGCAGTTCCTCCCGGTCTAGCGGCACAGATACGCAGTATTTT. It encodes CASSSSRSSGTDTQYF.

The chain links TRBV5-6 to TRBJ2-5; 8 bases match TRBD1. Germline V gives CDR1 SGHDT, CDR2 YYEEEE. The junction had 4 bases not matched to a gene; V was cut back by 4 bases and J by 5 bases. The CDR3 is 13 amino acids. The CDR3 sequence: CASSPGGAETQYF. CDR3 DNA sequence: TGTGCCAGCAGCCCAGGGGGCGCGGAGACCCAGTACTTC.